What follows is one T cell receptor beta chain and its context. CDR1 is MDHEN, CDR2 SYDVKM, per germline. Trimming took 4 bases from V and 5 from J, leaving 17 bases between them. CDR3 length: 15 amino acids. This entry belongs to a study of T cell responses to AZD1222 COVID-19 vaccine. Assay used: immunoSEQ multiplex PCR; TCRdb lists only in-frame clones, some missing. Among fewer than 200,000 clones listed, about 89% were seen once. The material was peripheral blood, obtained on day 0 of AZD1222 vaccination. The J gene is TRBJ1-2, the V gene TRBV28; D uncertain. The TCR was taken from an adult in good health. CDR3 in DNA: TGTGCCAGCAGTTCCGGTGGGTTGCAGTCATATGGCTACACCTTC. This translates into CASSSGGLQSYGYTF.